This T cell receptor beta chain was identified in a study of blood T cells in healthy people across ages. Whole-study context: In model experiments, template switching was able to capture about one barcoded beta molecule for every two T cells that were present.

Points from the study as a whole: Calculation of diversity from one million T cells yielded estimates considered to be underestimates.

A J-beta primer mix and a sample-barcoded 5' primer were used in a second PCR of roughly 6 to 12 cycles. TCRdb used MiXCR to reprocess the 5' RACE reads, holding one entry per CDR3 protein. The sample carries more than 800,000 distinct CDR3 sequences, around 30% recorded once. As to this clonotype: The antigen is undetermined.

This CDR3 is built from 16 residues. Trimming pared 2 bases from V and 4 bases from J, leaving 16 bases between. Isolation of PBMCs gave at least 6.5 million cells per sample. This TCR was sampled from a woman aged 80 or over in good health. Sequencing was done on a sample of blood. V and J are TRBV12-3 or TRBV12-4 and TRBJ2-3; D ambiguous. CDR3 residues: CASSLHGSIIADTQYF. DNA for the CDR3: TGTGCCAGCAGTTTACATGGCAGCATAATAGCAGATACGCAGTATTTT.